The sequence of this TCR beta chain was determined in a study of blood T cell repertoires in COVID-19. Only in-frame clones appear in the TCRdb table, and some are missing; sequencing was by immunoSEQ multiplex PCR. The profile covers 100,000 to 120,000 clones, with nearly 90% appearing a single time and around 4.9% taken by the ten largest. Germline values: CDR1 MNHEY, CDR2 SMNVEV (reference sequence). With 6 bases clipped from V and 6 bases from J, the junction kept 9 bases outside the gene matches. CDR3 length: 15 amino acids. V usage is TRBV27 and J usage is TRBJ2-1, with 9 bases that match TRBD2. The clonotype originates from a human donor in a cohort sampled during active COVID-19. Sequenced: peripheral blood. The CDR3 reads CASRRSGGRANEQFF. The CDR3 DNA reads TGTGCCAGCAGGAGGTCCGGCGGGAGGGCCAATGAGCAGTTCTTC.